This T cell receptor (beta chain) was found in a study of technical replicates of blood from several donors. Libraries were prepared by immunoSEQ multiplex PCR; TCRdb keeps only in-frame clonotypes and omits some of them. The table records 90,000 to 100,000 clones, approximately 95% of them present only once. The CDR3 runs to 13 residues. Germline CDR1 reads SGHDT; CDR2 reads YYEEEE. V lost 6 bases, J lost 7 bases, and 6 bases stayed unmatched. V and J are TRBV5-6 and TRBJ2-2, with TRBD1 matching over 7 bases. The TCR comes from a human donor in good health. Input material: T cells isolated from PBMCs. The CDR3 DNA is TGTGCCAGCATCGACAGGGTGATCGGGGAGCTGTTTTTT. This translates into CASIDRVIGELFF.